This T cell receptor beta chain was retrieved from a study of cytomegalovirus exposure and HLA in healthy donors. CDR1 is SGHRS, CDR2 YFSETQ, per germline. V was shortened by 0 bases and J by 6 bases, with 10 bases between the two germline ends. The CDR3 is made up of 14 amino acids. Measured with immunoSEQ multiplex PCR; TCRdb has only the in-frame clones, and not every one. Found here are some 270,000 clones, approximately 83% of them singletons; the top ten hold 1%. This clone appeared a single time. The specimen sequenced was PBMCs. The V call is TRBV5-1, the J call TRBJ1-5, with a possible D match to TRBD1 (6 bases). The receptor was isolated from a young woman in good health and CMV-seronegative. The CDR3 sequence: CASSLGQGSQPQHF. The DNA for the CDR3 is TGCGCCAGCAGCTTGGGTCAGGGGAGTCAGCCCCAGCATTTT.